This T cell receptor beta chain was found in a study of shared clonotypes between healthy human individuals. Overall study findings and caveats: On the whole, naive subsets had larger estimated richness than memory subsets had. Apart from blood, nothing was sampled; tissue repertoires likely differ. Clonotypes that were shared across a few donors made up around 5.5% of naive CD4 clonotypes.

In the authors' workflow: Filtering differed, since immunoSEQ gave only junction sequences and no quality scores. Profiling relied on immunoSEQ multiplex PCR, and the TCRdb table lists in-frame clones only, not all of them. The V and J calls and clone size are taken from that table; D and trimming were inferred from the DNA. Here the sample spans 2 million to 2.5 million clones, approximately 95% being singletons. In the case of this clone: Its target is not known.

V lost 8 bases, J lost 5 bases, and 12 bases stayed unmatched. Germline loops: CDR1 LNHDA, CDR2 SQIVND (reference sequence). CDR3 length equals 16 residues. The chain joins TRBV19 to TRBJ2-3, with 11 bases fitting TRBD2. This sequence was found in a man younger than 35 in good health. Some clones in this sample may be carry-over from other donors' samples. Sequenced: naive CD4+ T cells from PBMCs. Subset in this sample: CD45RA+ positively selected. In nucleotides, the CDR3 is TGTGCCAGTGGGGATAGCGGGAGGGCCGGGGGAGATACGCAGTATTTT. Its translation: CASGDSGRAGGDTQYF.